This TCR beta chain was identified during a study of cytomegalovirus exposure and HLA in healthy donors. Broader study findings: On later analysis, the bulk of CMV-associated TCR beta chains appeared to be HLA-restricted.

These donors, healthy bone marrow donors, were studied. For this clone: Its antigen remains unidentified.

V shed 3 bases, J shed 4 bases, and the junction held 7 bases outside the gene matches. Germline CDR1 WNHNN, CDR2 SYGVQD (reference sequence). The CDR3 loop spans 17 amino acids. PCR employed 60 Vbeta and 13 Jbeta primers. TCRdb's copy holds only in-frame clones and misses some; the assay was immunoSEQ multiplex PCR. This table lists about 200,000 clones. The chain employs TRBV10-1 and TRBJ2-3, with 13 positions matching TRBD2. This receptor was obtained from a girl aged 2-9 years in good health and CMV-seropositive. Sequencing was performed on PBMCs. The DNA of the CDR3 is TGCGCCAGCAGTGATACTAGCGGGAGGGGGAGTCCAGATACGCAGTATTTT. Amino acids: CASSDTSGRGSPDTQYF.